This T cell receptor beta chain was sequenced for a study of regulatory T cells in long-lasting Graves disease. In the study overall: Antithyroid drug exposure in newly diagnosed Graves' patients had lasted under 3 months. Study results and limitations: It was in persistent disease that TRBV28, TRBJ1-2 and TRBJ2-5 were favored. New patients shared about 910 public clonotypes, and persistent patients shared more, with approximately 2,500.

Library construction for TCR beta used iRepertoire HTBI primers and Arm-PCR of CDR3 regions. TCRdb analysed the multiplex PCR reads with MiXCR anew, one entry per CDR3 protein. This table holds roughly 360,000 distinct CDR3 sequences, around 11% found once. The time point here: newly diagnosed GD, antithyroid drugs for less than 3 months. PBMC RNA was the source of the TCR library. Concerning this clonotype itself: Its antigen is unknown.

The CDR3 is made up of 12 amino acids. Germline-derived CDR1 and CDR2 are MGHRA and YSYEKL. Trimming stripped 2 bases from V and 8 bases from J, with 6 bases between. These data are also associated with another study on T cells in Graves' hyperthyroidism and ophthalmopathy. Turning to that study: Ophthalmopathy was model-predicted a median around 6.7 months pre-onset.

The specimen was peripheral blood mononuclear cells (PBMCs), collected at new diagnosis, from a patient treated with antithyroid drugs. The receptor's source is a woman between 18 and 30 years old with Graves disease. V gene TRBV4-1 combines with J gene TRBJ1-4; no firm D call. The CDR3: CASSQPQEKLFF. The CDR3 DNA follows: TGCGCCAGCAGCCAACCACAGGAAAAACTGTTTTTT.